What follows describes a single T cell receptor beta chain. These data belong to a study of blood T cell repertoires in COVID-19. This CDR3 has 17 amino acids. Unmatched junction bases numbered 7, after V lost 6 bases and J lost 5 bases. Germline V gives CDR1 ENHRY, CDR2 SYGVKD. Repertoires were generated with immunoSEQ multiplex PCR, while TCRdb's copy carries only in-frame clones and drops some. Of about 260,000 clones listed, approximately 88% are singletons. The chain joins TRBV10-3 to TRBJ2-4; 16 bases agree with TRBD2. The sample taken for sequencing was peripheral blood. The TCR was taken from a woman aged 70 to 79 with COVID-19, enrolled during active disease. The CDR3 is CAIRPGLAGGHQNIQYF. The CDR3 DNA follows: TGTGCCATCAGGCCGGGACTAGCGGGAGGGCACCAAAACATTCAGTACTTC.